A selection of T cell receptor beta chains follows, all from one sample in a study of OX40 agonist ivuxolimab in advanced cancers. Using immunoSEQ multiplex PCR, the repertoire was profiled, and TCRdb retains in-frame clones only, with some absent. The profile shows some 90,000 clones, under 95% of them singletons. The source material was CD4+ or CD8+ T cells sorted from blood, sampled in a trial of the OX40 agonist ivuxolimab. These receptors came from an adult with an advanced solid tumor such as melanoma, head and neck, liver or kidney cancer. CDR3s include the opening cysteine and the closing phenylalanine or tryptophan. Fields, in order: CDR3 DNA, CDR3 protein, clone size, J gene, V gene, D gene. The D gene is left open where the match is weak. Clone sizes are given selectively: once, few, many, or a class where the clone is expanded.

CDR3 DNA: TGTGCCAGCAGCCAAGAACGGACCGGGACTAACCCCTACGAGCAGTACTTC
CDR3 protein: CASSQERTGTNPYEQYF
clone size: NA
J gene: TRBJ2-7
V gene: TRBV4-2
D gene: TRBD2

CDR3 DNA: TGTGCCAGCAGTTCGCTACAGTCCGGGACCCAGTACTTC
CDR3 protein: CASSSLQSGTQYF
clone size: NA
J gene: TRBJ2-5
V gene: TRBV6-5
D gene: NA

CDR3 DNA: TGCGCCAGCAGCCGTGGGGGACCGAGCTCCTACGAGCAGTACTTC
CDR3 protein: CASSRGGPSSYEQYF
clone size: NA
J gene: TRBJ2-7
V gene: TRBV4-1
D gene: NA

CDR3 DNA: TGTGCCAGCAGTTACCAGAGCCAGCAGGGAGCTTTCTTT
CDR3 protein: CASSYQSQQGAFF
clone size: NA
J gene: TRBJ1-1
V gene: TRBV6-5
D gene: NA

CDR3 DNA: TGTGCCAGCAGCGACACAGGGGATAGGCGGGAGACCCAGTACTTC
CDR3 protein: CASSDTGDRRETQYF
clone size: few
J gene: TRBJ2-5
V gene: TRBV7-3
D gene: TRBD1

CDR3 DNA: TGTGCCAGTAGTTTGAGGGGGCCAGCACAAGAGACCCAGTACTTC
CDR3 protein: CASSLRGPAQETQYF
clone size: NA
J gene: TRBJ2-5
V gene: TRBV19
D gene: TRBD1

CDR3 DNA: TGTGCCAGTAGAGGACGTGGAGGGGCATTTCATGAGCAGTTCTTC
CDR3 protein: CASRGRGGAFHEQFF
clone size: NA
J gene: TRBJ2-1
V gene: TRBV19
D gene: NA

CDR3 DNA: TGTGCCAGCAGCTTTACAGGGGGCGGCGAGACCCAGTACTTC
CDR3 protein: CASSFTGGGETQYF
clone size: NA
J gene: TRBJ2-5
V gene: TRBV7-7
D gene: TRBD1

CDR3 DNA: TGTGCCAGCAGTTTACCCCAGGGGTTCGGCACTGAAGCTTTCTTT
CDR3 protein: CASSLPQGFGTEAFF
clone size: NA
J gene: TRBJ1-1
V gene: TRBV28
D gene: NA

CDR3 DNA: TGTGCCAGCTCACCAGGGACTAGCAATGAGCAGTTCTTC
CDR3 protein: CASSPGTSNEQFF
clone size: NA
J gene: TRBJ2-1
V gene: TRBV18
D gene: TRBD2

CDR3 DNA: TGTGCCAGCAGCACAAACCCGTCAGCTGCTTCCTATTACGAGCAGTACTTC
CDR3 protein: CASSTNPSAASYYEQYF
clone size: NA
J gene: TRBJ2-7
V gene: TRBV7-2
D gene: NA

CDR3 DNA: TGTGCCAGCAGGATGGGCGGGAGTTTGAGGTACGAGCAGTACTTC
CDR3 protein: CASRMGGSLRYEQYF
clone size: NA
J gene: TRBJ2-7
V gene: TRBV7-2
D gene: TRBD2

CDR3 DNA: TGTGCCAGCAGTTCCCCACAGAAATCCTACGAGCAGTACTTC
CDR3 protein: CASSSPQKSYEQYF
clone size: NA
J gene: TRBJ2-7
V gene: TRBV28
D gene: NA

CDR3 DNA: TGTGCCAGCAGCAAAGGGGACCCTCTAAGGGAGCAGTACTTC
CDR3 protein: CASSKGDPLREQYF
clone size: once
J gene: TRBJ2-7
V gene: TRBV21-1
D gene: NA

CDR3 DNA: TGTGCCAGCTCACCACGAAGTCAGGGCCCCTCCGGGGAGCTGTTTTTT
CDR3 protein: CASSPRSQGPSGELFF
clone size: NA
J gene: TRBJ2-2
V gene: TRBV18
D gene: NA

CDR3 DNA: TGTGCCAGTAGTAGGGGAGTCAGGGGCTACAATGAGCAGTTCTTC
CDR3 protein: CASSRGVRGYNEQFF
clone size: once
J gene: TRBJ2-1
V gene: TRBV19
D gene: NA

CDR3 DNA: TGTGCCAGCAGCGCGGACAGGGGTCACGCAGATACGCAGTATTTT
CDR3 protein: CASSADRGHADTQYF
clone size: NA
J gene: TRBJ2-3
V gene: TRBV5-4
D gene: TRBD1

CDR3 DNA: TGTGCCAGTAGTTTAGCGGGAGAGCCAAATGAGCAGTTCTTC
CDR3 protein: CASSLAGEPNEQFF
clone size: NA
J gene: TRBJ2-1
V gene: TRBV19
D gene: TRBD2

CDR3 DNA: TGTGCCAGCAGTTTAATAGGTCTAGCGGGACCAAATGAGCAGTTCTTC
CDR3 protein: CASSLIGLAGPNEQFF
clone size: NA
J gene: TRBJ2-1
V gene: TRBV28
D gene: TRBD2

CDR3 DNA: TGCGCCAGCAGCATAAATCCTACAGGGAGCACTGGGGCCAACGTCCTGACTTTC
CDR3 protein: CASSINPTGSTGANVLTF
clone size: NA
J gene: TRBJ2-6
V gene: TRBV4-3
D gene: NA

CDR3 DNA: TGTGCCAGCTCACCACCAGACTCCCGAGGAGGGTATGGCTACACCTTC
CDR3 protein: CASSPPDSRGGYGYTF
clone size: NA
J gene: TRBJ1-2
V gene: TRBV18
D gene: NA

CDR3 DNA: TGTGCCAGCAGCTTTGGGGCCAAGGGGGCCAACGTCCTGACTTTC
CDR3 protein: CASSFGAKGANVLTF
clone size: NA
J gene: TRBJ2-6
V gene: TRBV7-6
D gene: NA

CDR3 DNA: TGTGCCAGCAGCTCCCTTGGGGGACTTGGTGAAAAACTGTTTTTT
CDR3 protein: CASSSLGGLGEKLFF
clone size: NA
J gene: TRBJ1-4
V gene: TRBV7-2
D gene: NA

CDR3 DNA: TGTGCCAGCAGCTCGGTGGGGGACACCTACAATGAGCAGTTCTTC
CDR3 protein: CASSSVGDTYNEQFF
clone size: few
J gene: TRBJ2-1
V gene: TRBV7-2
D gene: NA

CDR3 DNA: TGTGCCAGCAGCCAAGAAAGGCGGTCCCTCCAGTACTTC
CDR3 protein: CASSQERRSLQYF
clone size: NA
J gene: TRBJ2-5
V gene: TRBV14
D gene: NA

CDR3 DNA: TGTGCCAGCAGCCTGCGGGAGCCAGATACGCAGTATTTT
CDR3 protein: CASSLREPDTQYF
clone size: NA
J gene: TRBJ2-3
V gene: TRBV5-4
D gene: TRBD2

CDR3 DNA: TGCGCCAGCAGCTTGGCACAGGGACTTTACAATGAGCAGTTCTTC
CDR3 protein: CASSLAQGLYNEQFF
clone size: NA
J gene: TRBJ2-1
V gene: TRBV5-1
D gene: NA

CDR3 DNA: TGTGCCAGCAGCCTCACGGGAGGCCCCAATGAGCAGTTCTTC
CDR3 protein: CASSLTGGPNEQFF
clone size: NA
J gene: TRBJ2-1
V gene: TRBV7-3
D gene: TRBD2

CDR3 DNA: TGTGCCAGCAGCTTAGCCGGAGGTGAGCAGTTCTTC
CDR3 protein: CASSLAGGEQFF
clone size: NA
J gene: TRBJ2-1
V gene: TRBV7-7
D gene: NA

CDR3 DNA: TGTGCCAGCAGCTTAGCAGGGACAGGGTTAGCTTTCTTT
CDR3 protein: CASSLAGTGLAFF
clone size: NA
J gene: TRBJ1-1
V gene: TRBV7-2
D gene: TRBD1